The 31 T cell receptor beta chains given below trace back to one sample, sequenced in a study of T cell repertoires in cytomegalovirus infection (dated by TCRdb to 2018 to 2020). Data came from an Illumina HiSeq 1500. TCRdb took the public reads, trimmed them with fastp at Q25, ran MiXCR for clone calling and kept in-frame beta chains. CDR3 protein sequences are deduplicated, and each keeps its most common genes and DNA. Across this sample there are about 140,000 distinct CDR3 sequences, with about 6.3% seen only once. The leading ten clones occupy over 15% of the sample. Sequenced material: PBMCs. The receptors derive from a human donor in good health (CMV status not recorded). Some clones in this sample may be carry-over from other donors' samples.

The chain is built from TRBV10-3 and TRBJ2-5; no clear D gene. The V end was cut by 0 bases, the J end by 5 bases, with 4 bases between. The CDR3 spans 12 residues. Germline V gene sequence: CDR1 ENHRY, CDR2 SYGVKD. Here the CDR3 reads CAISESRETQYF. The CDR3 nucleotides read TGTGCCATCAGTGAGTCACGGGAGACCCAGTACTTC.

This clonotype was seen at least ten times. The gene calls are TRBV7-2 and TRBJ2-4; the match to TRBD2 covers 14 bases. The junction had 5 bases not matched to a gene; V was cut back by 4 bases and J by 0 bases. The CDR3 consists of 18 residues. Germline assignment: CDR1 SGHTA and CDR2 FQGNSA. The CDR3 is CASSSPGLAGVAKNIQYF. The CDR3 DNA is TGTGCCAGCAGCTCCCCGGGACTAGCGGGGGTAGCCAAAAACATTCAGTACTTC.

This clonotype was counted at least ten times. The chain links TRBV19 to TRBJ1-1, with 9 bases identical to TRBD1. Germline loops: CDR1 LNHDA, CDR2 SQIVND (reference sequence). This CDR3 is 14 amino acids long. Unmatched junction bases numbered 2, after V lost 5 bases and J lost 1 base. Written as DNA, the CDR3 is TGTGCCAGTAGTCGACAGGGGGGGAACACTGAAGCTTTCTTT. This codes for CASSRQGGNTEAFF.

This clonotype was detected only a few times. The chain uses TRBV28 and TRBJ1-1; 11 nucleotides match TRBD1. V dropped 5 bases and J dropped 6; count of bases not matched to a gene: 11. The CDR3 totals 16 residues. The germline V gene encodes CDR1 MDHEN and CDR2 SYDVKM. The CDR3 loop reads CASSPWTGGGTAEAFF. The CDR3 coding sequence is TGTGCCAGCAGTCCGTGGACAGGGGGCGGCACGGCTGAAGCTTTCTTT. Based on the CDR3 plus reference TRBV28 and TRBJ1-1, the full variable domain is DVKVTQSSRYLVKRTGEKVFLECVQDMDHENMFWYRQDPGLGLRLIYFSYDVKMKEKGDIPEGYSVSREKKERFSLILESASTNQTSMYLCASSPWTGGGTAEAFFGQGTRLTVV.

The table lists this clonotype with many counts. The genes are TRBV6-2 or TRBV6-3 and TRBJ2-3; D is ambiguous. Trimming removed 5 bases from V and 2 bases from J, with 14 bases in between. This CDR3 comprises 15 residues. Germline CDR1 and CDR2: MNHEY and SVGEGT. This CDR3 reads CASSPPLTATDTQYF. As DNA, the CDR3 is TGTGCCAGCAGTCCACCCTTGACGGCCACAGATACGCAGTATTTT.

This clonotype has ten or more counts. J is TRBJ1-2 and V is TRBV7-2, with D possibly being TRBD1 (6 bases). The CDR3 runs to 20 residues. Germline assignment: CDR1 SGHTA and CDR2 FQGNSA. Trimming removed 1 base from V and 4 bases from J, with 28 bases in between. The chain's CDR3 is CASSLGRTAGWGGAVYGYTF. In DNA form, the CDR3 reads TGTGCCAGCAGCTTAGGACGTACCGCCGGATGGGGGGGCGCGGTCTATGGCTACACCTTC.

The DNA for the CDR3 is TGTGCCAGTAGTAGAGGACAGGCCTCTGGGGCCAACGTCCTGACTTTC. It is translated as CASSRGQASGANVLTF. V is TRBV19 and J is TRBJ2-6; 7 bases agree with TRBD1. There are 16 residues in the CDR3. V shed 4 bases, J shed 0 bases, and the junction held 3 bases outside the gene matches. CDR1 LNHDA and CDR2 SQIVND come from the germline V gene (reference sequence).

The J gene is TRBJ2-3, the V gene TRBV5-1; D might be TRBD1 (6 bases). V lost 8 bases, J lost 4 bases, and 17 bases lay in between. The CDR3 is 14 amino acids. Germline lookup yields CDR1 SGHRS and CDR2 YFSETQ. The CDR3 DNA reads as TGCGCCAGTGAACAGGGCGTGGACCCAGATACGCAGTATTTT. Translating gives CASEQGVDPDTQYF.

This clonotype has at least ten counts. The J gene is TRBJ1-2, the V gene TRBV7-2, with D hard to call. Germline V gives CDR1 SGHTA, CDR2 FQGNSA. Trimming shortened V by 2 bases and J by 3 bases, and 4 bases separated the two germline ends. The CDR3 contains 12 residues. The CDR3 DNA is TGTGCCAGCAGCTTATGGGACTATGGCTACACCTTC. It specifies CASSLWDYGYTF.

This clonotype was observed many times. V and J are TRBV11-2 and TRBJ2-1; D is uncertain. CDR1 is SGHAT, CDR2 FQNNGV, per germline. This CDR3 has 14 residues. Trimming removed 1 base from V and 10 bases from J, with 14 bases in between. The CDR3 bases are TGTGCCAGCAGCTTAGCCCGGGTAGGTACAGAGCAGTTCTTC. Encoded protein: CASSLARVGTEQFF.

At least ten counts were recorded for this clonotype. The DNA for the CDR3 is TGTGCCAGCAGCTTACGAGACAGGGTTGGCACTGAAGCTTTCTTT. It yields the protein CASSLRDRVGTEAFF. The V gene is TRBV7-2, the J gene TRBJ1-1; 7 nucleotides agree with TRBD1. V lost 2 bases, J lost 4 bases, and 7 bases stayed unmatched. The CDR3 loop spans 15 amino acids. Germline CDR1 and CDR2: SGHTA and FQGNSA.

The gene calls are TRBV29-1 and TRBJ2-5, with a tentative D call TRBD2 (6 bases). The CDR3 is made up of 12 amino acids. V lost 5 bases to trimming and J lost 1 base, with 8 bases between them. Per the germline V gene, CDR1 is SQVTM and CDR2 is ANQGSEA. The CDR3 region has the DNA TGCAGCGTTTTGGAGGGCCAAGAGACCCAGTACTTC. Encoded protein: CSVLEGQETQYF.

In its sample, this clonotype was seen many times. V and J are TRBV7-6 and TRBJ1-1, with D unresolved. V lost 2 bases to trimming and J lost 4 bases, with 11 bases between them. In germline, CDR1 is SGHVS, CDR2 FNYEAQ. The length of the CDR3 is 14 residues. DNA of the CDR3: TGTGCCAGCAGCTTACAACATAGTGGCACTGAAGCTTTCTTT. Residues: CASSLQHSGTEAFF.

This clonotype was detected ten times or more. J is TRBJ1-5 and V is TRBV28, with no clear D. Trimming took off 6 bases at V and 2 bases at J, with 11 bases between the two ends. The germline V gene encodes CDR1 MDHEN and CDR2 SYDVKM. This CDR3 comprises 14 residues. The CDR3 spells CASSKGWGNQPQHF. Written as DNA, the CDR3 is TGTGCCAGCAGCAAAGGGTGGGGCAATCAGCCCCAGCATTTT.

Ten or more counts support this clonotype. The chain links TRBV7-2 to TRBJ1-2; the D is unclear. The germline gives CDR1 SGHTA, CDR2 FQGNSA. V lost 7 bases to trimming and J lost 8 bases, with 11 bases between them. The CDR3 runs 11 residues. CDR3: CASTRTAGYTF. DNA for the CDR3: TGTGCCAGCACGCGAACGGCGGGCTACACCTTC.

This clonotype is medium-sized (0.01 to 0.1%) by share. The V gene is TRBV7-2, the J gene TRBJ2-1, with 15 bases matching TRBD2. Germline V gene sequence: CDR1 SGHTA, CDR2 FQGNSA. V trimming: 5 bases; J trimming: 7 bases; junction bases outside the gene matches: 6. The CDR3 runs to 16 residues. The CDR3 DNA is TGTGCCAGCAGCGTAATCGGACTAGCGGGGGGGAATGAGCAGTTCTTC. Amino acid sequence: CASSVIGLAGGNEQFF.

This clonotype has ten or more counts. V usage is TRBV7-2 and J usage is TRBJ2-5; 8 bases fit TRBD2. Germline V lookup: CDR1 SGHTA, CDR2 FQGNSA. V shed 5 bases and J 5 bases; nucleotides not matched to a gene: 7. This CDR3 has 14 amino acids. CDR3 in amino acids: CASSGRGVRETQYF. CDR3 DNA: TGTGCCAGCAGCGGGCGGGGGGTTCGGGAGACCCAGTACTTC.

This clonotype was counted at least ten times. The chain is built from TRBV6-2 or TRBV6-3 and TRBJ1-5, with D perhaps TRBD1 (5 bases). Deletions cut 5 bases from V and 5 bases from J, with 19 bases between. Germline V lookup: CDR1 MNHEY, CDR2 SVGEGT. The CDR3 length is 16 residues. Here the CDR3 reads CASSRPGRREYQPQHF. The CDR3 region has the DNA TGTGCCAGCAGTCGGCCCGGGCGCAGGGAGTATCAGCCCCAGCATTTT.

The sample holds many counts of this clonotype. The CDR3 is CASGGIGLNEQFF. In DNA, the CDR3 is TGCGCCAGCGGAGGTATAGGGCTAAATGAGCAGTTCTTC. This chain uses TRBV5-1 with TRBJ2-1; tentative D call: TRBD2 (5 bases). Trimming cost V 7 bases and J 7 bases, with 15 bases left between them. Germline CDR1 is SGHRS and CDR2 is YFSETQ. The CDR3 length is 13 residues.

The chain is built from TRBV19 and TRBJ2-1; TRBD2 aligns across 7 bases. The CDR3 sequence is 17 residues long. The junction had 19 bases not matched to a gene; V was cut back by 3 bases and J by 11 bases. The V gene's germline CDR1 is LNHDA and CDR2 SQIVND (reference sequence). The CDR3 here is CASSIQGGDYYKRKQFF. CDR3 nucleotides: TGTGCCAGTAGTATTCAAGGAGGGGACTACTATAAGAGAAAGCAGTTCTTC.

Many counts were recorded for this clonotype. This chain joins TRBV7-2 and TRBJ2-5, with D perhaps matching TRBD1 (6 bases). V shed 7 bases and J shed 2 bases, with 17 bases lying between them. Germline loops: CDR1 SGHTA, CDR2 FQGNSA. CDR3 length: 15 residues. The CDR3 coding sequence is TGTGCCAGCACCAACAGGGCGTATTCACAAGAGACCCAGTACTTC. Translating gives CASTNRAYSQETQYF.

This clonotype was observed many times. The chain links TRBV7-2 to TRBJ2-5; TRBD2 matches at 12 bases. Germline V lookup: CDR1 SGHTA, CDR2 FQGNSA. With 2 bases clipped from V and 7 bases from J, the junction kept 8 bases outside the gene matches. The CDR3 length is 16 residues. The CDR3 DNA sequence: TGTGCCAGCAGCTTATCAACTAGCGGGGGGCAGGGGACCCAGTACTTC. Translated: CASSLSTSGGQGTQYF. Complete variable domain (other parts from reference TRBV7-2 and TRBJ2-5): GAGVSQSPSNKVTEKGKDVELRCDPISGHTALYWYRQSLGQGLEFLIYFQGNSAPDKSGLPSDRFSAERTGGSVSTLTIQRTQQEDSAVYLCASSLSTSGGQGTQYFGPGTRLLVL.

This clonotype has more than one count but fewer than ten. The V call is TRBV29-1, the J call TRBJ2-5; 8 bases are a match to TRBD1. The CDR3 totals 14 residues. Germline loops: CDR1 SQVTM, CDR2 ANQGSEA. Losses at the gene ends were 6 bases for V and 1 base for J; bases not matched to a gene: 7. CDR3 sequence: CSVHGQGRQETQYF. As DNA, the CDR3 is TGCAGCGTCCACGGACAGGGACGCCAAGAGACCCAGTACTTC.

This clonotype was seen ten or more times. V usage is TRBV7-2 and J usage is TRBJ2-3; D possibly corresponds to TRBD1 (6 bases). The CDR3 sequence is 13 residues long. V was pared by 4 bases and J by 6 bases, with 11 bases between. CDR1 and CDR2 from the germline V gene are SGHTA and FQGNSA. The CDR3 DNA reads TGTGCCAGCAGCTCCCAGGGGCTGGATACGCAGTATTTT. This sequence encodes CASSSQGLDTQYF. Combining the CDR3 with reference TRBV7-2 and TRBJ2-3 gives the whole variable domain GAGVSQSPSNKVTEKGKDVELRCDPISGHTALYWYRQSLGQGLEFLIYFQGNSAPDKSGLPSDRFSAERTGGSVSTLTIQRTQQEDSAVYLCASSSQGLDTQYFGPGTRLTVL.

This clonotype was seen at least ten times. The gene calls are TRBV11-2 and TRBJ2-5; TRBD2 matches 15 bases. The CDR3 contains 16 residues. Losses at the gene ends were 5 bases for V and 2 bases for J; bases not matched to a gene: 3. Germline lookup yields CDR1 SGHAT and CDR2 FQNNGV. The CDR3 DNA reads TGTGCCAGCAGCCCCGGACTAGCGGGGGGGCAAGAGACCCAGTACTTC. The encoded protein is CASSPGLAGGQETQYF.

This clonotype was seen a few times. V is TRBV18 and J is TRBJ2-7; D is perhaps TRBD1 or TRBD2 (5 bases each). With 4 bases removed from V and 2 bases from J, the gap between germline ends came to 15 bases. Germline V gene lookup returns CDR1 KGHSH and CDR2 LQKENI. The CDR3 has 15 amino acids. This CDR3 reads CASSLTGTGTYEQYF. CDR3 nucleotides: TGTGCCAGCTCACTTACCGGGACGGGAACCTACGAGCAGTACTTC.

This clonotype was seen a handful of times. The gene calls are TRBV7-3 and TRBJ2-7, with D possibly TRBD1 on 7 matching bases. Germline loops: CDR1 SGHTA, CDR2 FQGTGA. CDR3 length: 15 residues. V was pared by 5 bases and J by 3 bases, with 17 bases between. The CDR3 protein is CASSIQGGNNYEQYF. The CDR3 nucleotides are TGTGCCAGCAGCATCCAGGGGGGTAACAACTACGAGCAGTACTTC.

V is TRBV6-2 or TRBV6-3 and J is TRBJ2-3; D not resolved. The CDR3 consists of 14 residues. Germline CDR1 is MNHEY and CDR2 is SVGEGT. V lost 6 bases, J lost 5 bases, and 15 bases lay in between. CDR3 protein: CASSLRALKDTQYF. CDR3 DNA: TGTGCCAGCAGCTTACGGGCTCTTAAAGATACGCAGTATTTT.

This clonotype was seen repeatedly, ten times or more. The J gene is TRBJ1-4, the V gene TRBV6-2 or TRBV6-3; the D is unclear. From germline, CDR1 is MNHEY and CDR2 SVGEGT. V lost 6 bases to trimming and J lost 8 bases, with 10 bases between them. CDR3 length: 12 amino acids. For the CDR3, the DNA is TGTGCCAGCAGCCCCCCCTTGGAAAAACTGTTTTTT. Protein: CASSPPLEKLFF.

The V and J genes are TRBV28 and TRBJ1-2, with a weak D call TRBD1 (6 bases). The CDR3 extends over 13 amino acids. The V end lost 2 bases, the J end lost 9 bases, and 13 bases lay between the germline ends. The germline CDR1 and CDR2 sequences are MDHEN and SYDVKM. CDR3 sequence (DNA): TGTGCCAGCAGTTTAATGGTCAGGGGAAGCTACACCTTC. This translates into CASSLMVRGSYTF.

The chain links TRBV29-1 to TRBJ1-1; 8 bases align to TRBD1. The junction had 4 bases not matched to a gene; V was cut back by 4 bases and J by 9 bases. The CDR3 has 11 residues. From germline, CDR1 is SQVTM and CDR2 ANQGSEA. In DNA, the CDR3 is TGCAGCGTTGGGGACAGGCTCAAAGCTTTCTTT. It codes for CSVGDRLKAFF.